This TCR beta chain stems from a study of blood T cells in healthy people across ages. The study's findings and limits: PBMCs went unsorted, and a conclusive naive versus antigen-experienced comparison was therefore prevented. The recorded TCR beta diversity per million T cells decreased in a roughly linear manner with age. Fewer expanded clones and more diversity marked long-lived versus aged donors.

CDR1 SGHTA and CDR2 FQGNSA come from the germline V gene. The CDR3 is 15 amino acids. V dropped 3 bases and J dropped 7; count of bases not matched to a gene: 12. In regard to this clonotype: No antigen is known for it.

Primers used in a second PCR of about 6 to 12 cycles were a sample-barcoded 5' primer and a J-beta primer mix. CDR3-containing paired-end reads numbered at least 2.5 million in each sample. TCRdb used MiXCR to reprocess the 5' RACE reads, holding one entry per CDR3 protein. The sample shows about 650,000 distinct CDR3 sequences, around 50% of them seen only once. The rearrangement links TRBV7-2 to TRBJ2-7; 7 nucleotides line up with TRBD2. Input material: blood. This receptor was identified in a woman older than 75 in good health. CDR3: CTSSLSLASHNEQYF. Here the CDR3 DNA reads TGTACCAGCAGCTTGTCACTAGCGAGCCACAATGAGCAGTACTTC.